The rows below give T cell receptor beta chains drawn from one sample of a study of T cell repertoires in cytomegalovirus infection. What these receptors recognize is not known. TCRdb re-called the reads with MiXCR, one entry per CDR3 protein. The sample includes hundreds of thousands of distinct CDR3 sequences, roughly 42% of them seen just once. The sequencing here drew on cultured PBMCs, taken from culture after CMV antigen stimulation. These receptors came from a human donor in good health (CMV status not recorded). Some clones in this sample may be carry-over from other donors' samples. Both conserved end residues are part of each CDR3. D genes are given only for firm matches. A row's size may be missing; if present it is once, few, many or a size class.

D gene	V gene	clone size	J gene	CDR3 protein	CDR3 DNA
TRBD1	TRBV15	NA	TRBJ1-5	CATSRGGTGGVEPQHF	TGTGCCACCAGCAGAGGTGGGACAGGGGGCGTGGAGCCCCAGCATTTT
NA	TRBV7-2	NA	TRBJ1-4	CASSIEATTNEKLFF	TGTGCCAGCAGCATAGAGGCGACAACTAATGAAAAACTGTTTTTT
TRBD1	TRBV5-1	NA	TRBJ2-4	CASGPGQGDIQYF	TGCGCCAGCGGCCCGGGACAGGGAGACATTCAGTACTTC
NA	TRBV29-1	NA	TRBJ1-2	CSVGTDYGYTF	TGCAGCGTTGGGACAGACTATGGCTACACCTTC
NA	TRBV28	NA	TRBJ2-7	CASSYQGHEQYF	TGTGCCAGCAGTTACCAGGGGCACGAGCAGTACTTC
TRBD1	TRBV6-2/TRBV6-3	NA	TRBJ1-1	CASSRDSYTEAFF	TGTGCCAGCAGTCGGGACAGTTACACTGAAGCTTTCTTT
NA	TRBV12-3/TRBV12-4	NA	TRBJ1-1	CASSIQGPEAFF	TGTGCCAGCAGTATCCAGGGTCCTGAAGCTTTCTTT
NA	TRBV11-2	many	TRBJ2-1	CASSPGSSYNEQFF	TGTGCCAGCAGCCCGGGGAGCTCCTACAATGAGCAGTTCTTC
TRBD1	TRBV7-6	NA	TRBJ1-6	CASSSTGFGSPLHF	TGTGCCAGCAGCTCGACAGGGTTTGGGTCACCCCTCCACTTT
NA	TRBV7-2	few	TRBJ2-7	CASSLGITEQYF	TGTGCCAGCAGCTTAGGCATCACCGAGCAGTACTTC
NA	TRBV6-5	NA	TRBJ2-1	CASSYGVQGLTYNEQFF	TGTGCCAGCAGTTACGGTGTCCAGGGCCTCACCTACAATGAGCAGTTCTTC
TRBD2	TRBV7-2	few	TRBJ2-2	CASSLRTSVHTGELFF	TGTGCCAGCAGCCTACGGACTAGCGTGCACACCGGGGAGCTGTTTTTT
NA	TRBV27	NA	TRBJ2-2	CASSPTRINTGELFF	TGTGCCAGCAGCCCGACTAGAATAAACACCGGGGAGCTGTTTTTT
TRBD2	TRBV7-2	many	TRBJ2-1	CASSTRTSGDYNEQFF	TGTGCCAGCAGCACCCGGACTAGCGGGGATTACAATGAGCAGTTCTTC
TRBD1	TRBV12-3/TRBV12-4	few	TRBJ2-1	CASIDRGQAYNEQFF	TGTGCCAGCATCGATCGGGGACAGGCCTACAATGAGCAGTTCTTC
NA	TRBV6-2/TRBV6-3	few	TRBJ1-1	CASSYGGRGAFF	TGTGCCAGCAGTTACGGGGGGCGAGGAGCTTTCTTT
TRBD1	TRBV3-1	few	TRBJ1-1	CASSQEGTGKAEAFF	TGTGCCAGCAGCCAAGAAGGGACAGGCAAAGCTGAAGCTTTCTTT
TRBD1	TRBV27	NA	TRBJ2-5	CATSRDRGETQYF	TGTGCCACTTCCCGGGACAGGGGAGAGACCCAGTACTTC
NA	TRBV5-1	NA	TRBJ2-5	CASSRLAAAPQETQYF	TGCGCCAGCAGCCGGTTAGCGGCCGCTCCCCAAGAGACCCAGTACTTC
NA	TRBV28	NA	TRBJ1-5	CASSLYRDGNQPQHF	TGTGCCAGCAGTTTATACAGGGATGGCAATCAGCCCCAGCATTTT
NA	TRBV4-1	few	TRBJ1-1	CASSQVPLLRGMNTEAFF	TGCGCCAGCAGCCAAGTACCCTTGCTGAGGGGGATGAACACTGAAGCTTTCTTT
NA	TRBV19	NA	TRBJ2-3	CASSTVSGTDTQYF	TGTGCCAGTAGTACCGTATCTGGCACAGATACGCAGTATTTT
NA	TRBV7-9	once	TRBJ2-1	CASSLVQGAEQFF	TGTGCCAGCAGCTTAGTCCAGGGAGCCGAGCAGTTCTTC
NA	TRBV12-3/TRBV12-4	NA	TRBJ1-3	CASSFWGRRNTIYF	TGTGCCAGCAGTTTTTGGGGGCGCAGAAACACCATATATTTT
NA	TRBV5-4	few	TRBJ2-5	CASSLVNPGEGTQYF	TGTGCCAGCAGCTTGGTTAATCCGGGAGAGGGGACCCAGTACTTC